The entry below describes one T cell receptor beta chain. Its antigen is unidentified. This record comes from a study of regulatory T cells in long-lasting Graves disease. About the study: Persistent cases took antithyroid drugs over 5 years and stayed TSH receptor antibody positive.

HTBI primers from iRepertoire and Arm-PCR of CDR3 regions yielded the TCR beta libraries. Each CDR3 protein gets one entry after TCRdb re-called the multiplex PCR reads with MiXCR. This sample has approximately 400,000 distinct CDR3 sequences; about a quarter occur once, and the top ten carry roughly 26%. Time point meaning: persistent/refractory GD, antithyroid drugs over 5 years with positive TRAb. Generation of the TCR library employed RNA extracted from PBMCs. Tubes containing EDTA received about 9.4 milliliters of drawn peripheral blood. Whole-study findings and limits: TRBV28, TRBJ1-2 and TRBJ2-5 emerged as the favored segments in persistent disease. Lower TCR diversity was seen in persistent Graves' patients than in newly diagnosed ones.

The germline CDR1 and CDR2 sequences are SGHDT and YYEEEE. This CDR3 region has 14 residues. Trimming took 3 bases from V and 2 from J; bases not matched to a gene: 4. Material: peripheral blood mononuclear cells (PBMCs), obtained when the disease was refractory, from a patient treated with antithyroid drugs. The V and J genes are TRBV5-6 and TRBJ2-7; 8 nucleotides agree with TRBD1. This sequence originates from a female donor with Graves disease. As DNA, the CDR3 is TGTGCCAGCAGCTGGGGACAGGTGACCTACGAGCAGTACTTC. It yields the protein CASSWGQVTYEQYF. The full variable domain, in which reference TRBV5-6 and TRBJ2-7 provide the parts outside the CDR3, is DAGVTQSPTHLIKTRGQQVTLRCSPKSGHDTVSWYQQALGQGPQFIFQYYEEEERQRGNFPDRFSGHQFPNYSSELNVNALLLGDSALYLCASSWGQVTYEQYFGPGTRLTVT.